This T cell receptor (beta chain) derives from a study of shared clonotypes between healthy human individuals. As for the study in general: A donor's plate count was three for CD4 naive and three for CD4 memory; CD8 naive had two and CD8 memory one.

The method was immunoSEQ multiplex PCR; TCRdb's version includes in-frame clones alone and lacks a portion of them. The repertoire holds about 1.1 million clones, with 75% to 80% as singletons. Trimming cost V 4 bases and J 0 bases, with 16 bases left between them. Germline V CDR1 and CDR2: SGHRS, YFSETQ. The CDR3 runs to 16 residues. This sequence was found in a man aged 18-30 years in good health. Some clones in this sample may be carry-over from other donors' samples. Material: memory CD4+ T cells from PBMCs. Subset specified: CD45RA-negative fraction. The chain is built from TRBV5-1 and TRBJ1-2, with unresolved D. In DNA form, the CDR3 reads TGCGCCAGCAGCCTGGCTCCATCCTCAGCTAACTATGGCTACACCTTC. Protein product: CASSLAPSSANYGYTF.